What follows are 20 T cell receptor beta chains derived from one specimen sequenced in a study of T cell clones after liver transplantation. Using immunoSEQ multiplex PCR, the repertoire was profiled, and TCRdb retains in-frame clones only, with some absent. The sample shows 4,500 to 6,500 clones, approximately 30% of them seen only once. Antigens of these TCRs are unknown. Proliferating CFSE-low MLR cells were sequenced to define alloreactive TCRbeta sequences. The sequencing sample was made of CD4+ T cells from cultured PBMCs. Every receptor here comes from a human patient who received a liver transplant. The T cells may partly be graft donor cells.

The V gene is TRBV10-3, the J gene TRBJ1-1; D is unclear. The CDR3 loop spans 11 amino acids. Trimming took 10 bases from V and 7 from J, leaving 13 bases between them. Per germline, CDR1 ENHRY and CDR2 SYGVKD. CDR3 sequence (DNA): TGTGCCACTGTGGCGGGCCATGAAGCTTTCTTT. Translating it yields CATVAGHEAFF.

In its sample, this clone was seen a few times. The CDR3 bases are TGTGCCAGCAGCCCTAACACAGTCGGGGAGCTGTTTTTT. Translated, it gives CASSPNTVGELFF. The rearrangement links TRBV11-3 to TRBJ2-2; D not certain. The ends were cut back, 5 bases at V and 7 bases at J, with 11 bases in the middle. Germline V gene lookup returns CDR1 SGHNT and CDR2 YENEEA. This CDR3 contains 13 residues.

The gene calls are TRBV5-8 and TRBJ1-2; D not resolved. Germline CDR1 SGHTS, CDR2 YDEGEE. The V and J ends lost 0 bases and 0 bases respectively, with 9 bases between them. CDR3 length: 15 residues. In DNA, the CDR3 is TGTGCCAGCAGCTTGGGGGCAGGAGCTAACTATGGCTACACCTTC. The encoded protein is CASSLGAGANYGYTF.

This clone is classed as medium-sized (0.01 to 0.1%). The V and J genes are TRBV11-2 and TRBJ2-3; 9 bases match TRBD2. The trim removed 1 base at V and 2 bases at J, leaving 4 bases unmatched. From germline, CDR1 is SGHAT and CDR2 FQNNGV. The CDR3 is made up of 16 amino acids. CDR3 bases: TGTGCCAGCAGCTTAGGGCTAGCGGGACTCACAGATACGCAGTATTTT. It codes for CASSLGLAGLTDTQYF.

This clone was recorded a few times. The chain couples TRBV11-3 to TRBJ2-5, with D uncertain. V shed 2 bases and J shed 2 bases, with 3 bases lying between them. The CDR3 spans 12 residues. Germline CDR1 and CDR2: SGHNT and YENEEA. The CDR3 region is CASSLTQETQYF. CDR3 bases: TGTGCCAGCAGCTTAACACAAGAGACCCAGTACTTC.

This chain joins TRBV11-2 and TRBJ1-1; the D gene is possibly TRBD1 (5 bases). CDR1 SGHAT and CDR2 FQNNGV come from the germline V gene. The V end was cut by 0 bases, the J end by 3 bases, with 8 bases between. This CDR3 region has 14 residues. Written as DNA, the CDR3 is TGTGCCAGCAGCTTAGACAGGGTTGACACTGAAGCTTTCTTT. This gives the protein CASSLDRVDTEAFF.

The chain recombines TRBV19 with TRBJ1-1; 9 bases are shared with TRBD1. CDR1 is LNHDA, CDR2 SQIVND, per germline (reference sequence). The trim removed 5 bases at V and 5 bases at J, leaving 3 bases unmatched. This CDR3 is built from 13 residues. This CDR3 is CASSGQGITEAFF. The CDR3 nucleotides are TGTGCCAGTAGTGGACAGGGGATAACTGAAGCTTTCTTT.

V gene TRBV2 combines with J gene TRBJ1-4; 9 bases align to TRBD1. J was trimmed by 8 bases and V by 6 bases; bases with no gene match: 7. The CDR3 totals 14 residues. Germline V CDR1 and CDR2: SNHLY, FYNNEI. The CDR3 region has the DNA TGTGCCAGCAGAGCCGGGACAGGGACGGAAAAACTGTTTTTT. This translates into CASRAGTGTEKLFF.

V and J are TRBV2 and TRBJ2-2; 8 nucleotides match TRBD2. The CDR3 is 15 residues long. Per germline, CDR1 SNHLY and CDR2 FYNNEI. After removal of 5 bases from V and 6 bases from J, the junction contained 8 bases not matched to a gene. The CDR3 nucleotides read TGTGCCAGCAGTCCAGCGGGAGTTCCCCCCGGGGAGCTGTTTTTT. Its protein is CASSPAGVPPGELFF.

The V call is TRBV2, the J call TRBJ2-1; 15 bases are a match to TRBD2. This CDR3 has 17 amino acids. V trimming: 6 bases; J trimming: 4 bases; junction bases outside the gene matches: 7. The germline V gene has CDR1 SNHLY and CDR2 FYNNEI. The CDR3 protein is CASSTGLAGGSYNEQFF. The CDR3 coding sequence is TGTGCCAGCAGCACAGGACTAGCGGGAGGGAGTTACAATGAGCAGTTCTTC.

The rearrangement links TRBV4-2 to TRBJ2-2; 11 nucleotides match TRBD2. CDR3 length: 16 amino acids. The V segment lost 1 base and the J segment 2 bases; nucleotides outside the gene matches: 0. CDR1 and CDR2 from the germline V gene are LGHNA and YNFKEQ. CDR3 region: CASSQGLAGNTGELFF. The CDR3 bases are TGTGCCAGCAGCCAAGGACTAGCGGGAAACACCGGGGAGCTGTTTTTT.

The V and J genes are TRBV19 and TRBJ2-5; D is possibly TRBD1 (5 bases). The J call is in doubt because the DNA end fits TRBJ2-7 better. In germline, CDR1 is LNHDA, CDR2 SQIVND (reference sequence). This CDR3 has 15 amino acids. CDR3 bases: TGTGCCAGTAGCCCTACGCTGCGACAGACCTACGAGCAGTACTTC. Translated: CASSPTLRQTYEQYF.

This chain's CDR3 is CASSYSGTALSETQYF. CDR3 coding DNA: TGTGCCAGCAGTTACTCCGGGACAGCCCTTTCTGAGACCCAGTACTTC. This chain joins TRBV6-5 and TRBJ2-5; 7 bases are shared with TRBD1. This CDR3 region has 16 residues. J was trimmed by 5 bases and V by 0 bases; bases with no gene match: 9. Germline values: CDR1 MNHEY, CDR2 SVGAGI.

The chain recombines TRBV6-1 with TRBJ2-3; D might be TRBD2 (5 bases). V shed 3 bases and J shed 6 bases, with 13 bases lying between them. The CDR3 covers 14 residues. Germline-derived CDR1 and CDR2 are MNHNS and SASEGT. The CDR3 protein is CASSDRGFVDTQYF. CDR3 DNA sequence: TGTGCCAGCAGTGATCGGGGATTTGTGGATACGCAGTATTTT.

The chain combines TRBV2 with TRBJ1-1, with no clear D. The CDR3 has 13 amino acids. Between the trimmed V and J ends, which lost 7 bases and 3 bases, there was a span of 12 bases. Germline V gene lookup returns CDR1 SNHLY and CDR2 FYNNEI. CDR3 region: CASIRTPHTEAFF. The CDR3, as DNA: TGTGCCAGCATCCGGACCCCCCACACTGAAGCTTTCTTT.

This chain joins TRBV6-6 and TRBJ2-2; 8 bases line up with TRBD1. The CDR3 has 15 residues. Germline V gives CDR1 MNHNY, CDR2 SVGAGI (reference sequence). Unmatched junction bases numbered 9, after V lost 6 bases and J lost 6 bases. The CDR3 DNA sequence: TGTGCCAGCAGGCAAAGGACAGGGAGGCCCGGGGAGCTGTTTTTT. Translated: CASRQRTGRPGELFF.

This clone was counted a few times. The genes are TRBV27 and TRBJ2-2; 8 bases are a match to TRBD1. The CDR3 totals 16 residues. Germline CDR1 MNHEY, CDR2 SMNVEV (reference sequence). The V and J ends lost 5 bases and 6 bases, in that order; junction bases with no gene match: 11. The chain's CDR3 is CASSKRTGIIAGELFF. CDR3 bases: TGTGCCAGCAGTAAAAGGACAGGGATAATCGCCGGGGAGCTGTTTTTT.

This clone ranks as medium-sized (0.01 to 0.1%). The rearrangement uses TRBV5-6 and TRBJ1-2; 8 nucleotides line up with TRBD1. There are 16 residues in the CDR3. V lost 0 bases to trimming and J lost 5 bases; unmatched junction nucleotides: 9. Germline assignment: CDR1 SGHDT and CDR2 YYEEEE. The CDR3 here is CASSLGQGKTFYGYTF. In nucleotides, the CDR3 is TGTGCCAGCAGCTTGGGACAGGGGAAAACCTTTTATGGCTACACCTTC. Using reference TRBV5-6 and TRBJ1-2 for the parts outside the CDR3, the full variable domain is DAGVTQSPTHLIKTRGQQVTLRCSPKSGHDTVSWYQQALGQGPQFIFQYYEEEERQRGNFPDRFSGHQFPNYSSELNVNALLLGDSALYLCASSLGQGKTFYGYTFGSGTRLTVV.

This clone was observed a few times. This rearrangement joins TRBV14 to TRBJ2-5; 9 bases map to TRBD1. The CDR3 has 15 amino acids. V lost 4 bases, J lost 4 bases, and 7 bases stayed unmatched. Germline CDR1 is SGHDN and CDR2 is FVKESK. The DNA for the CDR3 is TGTGCCAGCAGCCCCAAGACAGGGGGAAGAGAGACCCAGTACTTC. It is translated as CASSPKTGGRETQYF.

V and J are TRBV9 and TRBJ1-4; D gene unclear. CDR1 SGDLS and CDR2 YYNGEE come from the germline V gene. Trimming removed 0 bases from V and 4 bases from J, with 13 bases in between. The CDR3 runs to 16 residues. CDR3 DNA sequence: TGTGCCAGCAGCGTAGGAGGAAGTCGGAGTAATGAAAAACTGTTTTTT. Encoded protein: CASSVGGSRSNEKLFF.